This T cell receptor beta chain was identified in a study of cytomegalovirus exposure and HLA in healthy donors. The sample holds one count of this clone. Trimming removed 4 bases from V and 4 bases from J; junction bases left unmatched: 5. Germline CDR1 reads LGHNA; CDR2 reads YSLEER. The CDR3 runs 14 residues. This PCR relied on a set of 60 Vbeta primers and 13 Jbeta primers. Assay used: immunoSEQ multiplex PCR; TCRdb lists only in-frame clones, some missing. The sample carries more than 95,000 clones, 65% to 75% recorded once. Sequencing was carried out using PBMCs. The receptor was isolated from an older woman in good health and CMV-seropositive. This chain joins TRBV4-3 and TRBJ2-7; 9 nucleotides match TRBD1. The DNA of the CDR3 is TGCGCCAGCAGCCCGGGACAGGGAGGATACGAGCAGTACTTC. This translates into CASSPGQGGYEQYF.